The next 2 T cell receptor beta chains were all read from a single sample in a study of beta chain features in type 1 diabetes. Study findings and constraints: TCRB CDR3s were moderately but significantly shorter in Type 1 diabetes patients in all four CD4+ subsets.

Their specific antigens are unknown. Every isolated RNA sample was fully reverse transcribed, so sequencing captured expressed TCRB transcripts. TCRdb's copy holds only in-frame clones and misses some; the assay was immunoSEQ multiplex PCR. The data contain roughly 150,000 clones, approximately 8.7% of them singletons. The sequencing input was central memory CD4+ T cells from blood. These receptors were collected from a woman aged 25 to 45 with type 1 diabetes.

The chain has TRBV5-1 and TRBJ2-7; possibly TRBD1 for D (6 bases). From germline, CDR1 is SGHRS and CDR2 YFSETQ. The CDR3 runs 14 residues. Trimming stripped 4 bases from V and 3 bases from J, with 14 bases between. The CDR3 here is CASSPETGFYEQYF. CDR3 sequence (DNA): TGCGCCAGCAGCCCGGAAACAGGGTTCTACGAGCAGTACTTC.

This clone was detected a few times. This rearrangement joins TRBV5-6 to TRBJ1-1; 8 bases align to TRBD1. Germline-derived CDR1 and CDR2 are SGHDT and YYEEEE. V was clipped by 4 bases and J by 5 bases; unmatched bases: 7. The CDR3 is made up of 14 amino acids. CDR3 in DNA: TGTGCCAGCAGCCGGACAGGGAGGAAGACTGAAGCTTTCTTT. It encodes CASSRTGRKTEAFF.